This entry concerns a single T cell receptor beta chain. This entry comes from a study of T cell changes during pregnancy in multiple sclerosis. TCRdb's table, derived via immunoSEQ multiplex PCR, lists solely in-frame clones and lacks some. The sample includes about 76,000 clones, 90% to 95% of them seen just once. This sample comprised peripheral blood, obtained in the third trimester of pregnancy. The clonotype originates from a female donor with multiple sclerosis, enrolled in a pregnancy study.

The CDR3 DNA reads as TGTGCCAGCGGAATCTCGACTACGGAGCAGTTCTTC. It translates to CASGISTTEQFF. This sequence joins TRBV11-1 and TRBJ2-1, with a possible D match to TRBD2 (5 bases). CDR1 and CDR2 (germline): SGHAT, FQDESV (reference sequence). The CDR3 has 12 residues. V lost 8 bases and J 10 bases, leaving 15 bases between the germline ends.